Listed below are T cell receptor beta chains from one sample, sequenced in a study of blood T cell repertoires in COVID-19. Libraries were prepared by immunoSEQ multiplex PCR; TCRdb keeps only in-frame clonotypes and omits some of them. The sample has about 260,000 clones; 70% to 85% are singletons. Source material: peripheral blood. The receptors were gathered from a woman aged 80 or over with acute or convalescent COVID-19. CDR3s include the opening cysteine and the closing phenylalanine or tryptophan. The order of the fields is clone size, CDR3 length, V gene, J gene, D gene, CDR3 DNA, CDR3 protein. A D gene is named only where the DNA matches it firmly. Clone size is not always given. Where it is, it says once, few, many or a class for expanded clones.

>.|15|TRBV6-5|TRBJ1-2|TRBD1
TGTGCCAGCAGGCGAGCGGACAGGGGCGGAGCTGGCTACACCTTC
CASRRADRGGAGYTF
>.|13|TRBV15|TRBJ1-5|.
TGTGCCACCAGCAGCACAGTCAATCAGCCCCAGCATTTT
CATSSTVNQPQHF
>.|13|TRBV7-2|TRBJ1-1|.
TGTGCCAGCAGCTGGACAGAGAACACTGAAGCTTTCTTT
CASSWTENTEAFF
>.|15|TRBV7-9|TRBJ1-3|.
TGTGCCAGCAGCTTAACAGGTATCTCCGGAAACACCATATATTTT
CASSLTGISGNTIYF
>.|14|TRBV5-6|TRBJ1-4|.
TGTGCCAGCAGCTTGCAACAGCTTAATGAAAAACTGTTTTTT
CASSLQQLNEKLFF
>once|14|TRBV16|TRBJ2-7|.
TGTGCCAGCAGCCAATCGGACAGACCGGACGAGCAGTACTTC
CASSQSDRPDEQYF
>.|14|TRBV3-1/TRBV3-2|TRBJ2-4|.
TGTGCCAGCAGCGCTACAGGGTCCAAAAACATTCAGTACTTC
CASSATGSKNIQYF
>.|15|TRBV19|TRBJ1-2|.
TGTGCCAGTAGTTCCAACCTGGGACACTCCTTTGGCTACACCTTC
CASSSNLGHSFGYTF
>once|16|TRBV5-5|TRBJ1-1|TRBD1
TGTGCCAGCAGCTTGTCGGAAGGGGGCCTCTCCACTGAAGCTTTCTTT
CASSLSEGGLSTEAFF
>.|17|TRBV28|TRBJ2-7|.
TGTGCCAGCAGTTTAACCCTCCGGGAGAAGGGATCCTACGAGCAGTACTTC
CASSLTLREKGSYEQYF
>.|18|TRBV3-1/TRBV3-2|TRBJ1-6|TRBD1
TGTGCCAGCAGCCAAGTCTTCCTGACAGGGGGCAATAATTCACCCCTCCACTTT
CASSQVFLTGGNNSPLHF
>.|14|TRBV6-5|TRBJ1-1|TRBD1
TGTGCCAGCACTAGAGGACAGGGGCGGACTGAAGCTTTCTTT
CASTRGQGRTEAFF
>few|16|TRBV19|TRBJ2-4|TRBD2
TGTGCCAGTAGTACGACTAGCGGGGGGGTTTGGGACATTCAGTACTTC
CASSTTSGGVWDIQYF
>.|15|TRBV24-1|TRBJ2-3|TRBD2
TGTGCCACCAGTGATTTTAGCGGGAGGTCAGATACGCAGTATTTT
CATSDFSGRSDTQYF
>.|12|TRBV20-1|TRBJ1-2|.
TGCAGTGCTAGTGGATCCAGCTATGGCTACACCTTC
CSASGSSYGYTF
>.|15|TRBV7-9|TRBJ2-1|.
TGTGCCAGCAGCTTAATGGCGGGGCCCTACAATGAGCAGTTCTTC
CASSLMAGPYNEQFF
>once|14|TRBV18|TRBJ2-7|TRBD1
TGTGCCAGCTCACTTAGACAGGGACCCTACGAGCAGTACTTC
CASSLRQGPYEQYF
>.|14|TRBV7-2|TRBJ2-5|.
TGTGCCAGCAGCTTAGCCGGGTTGCGAGAGACCCAGTACTTC
CASSLAGLRETQYF
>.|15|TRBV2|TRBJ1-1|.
TGTGCCAGCAGTGCTGGGGCAGGGCGGAACACTGAAGCTTTCTTT
CASSAGAGRNTEAFF
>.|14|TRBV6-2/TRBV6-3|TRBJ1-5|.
TGTGCCAGCAGTTACTCGGCAATCGTTCAGCCCCAGCATTTT
CASSYSAIVQPQHF
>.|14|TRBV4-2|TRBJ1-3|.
TGTGCCAGCAGCCAAGCTCGAGCTGGAAACACCATATATTTT
CASSQARAGNTIYF
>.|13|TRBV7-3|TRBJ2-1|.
TGTGCCAGCAGCTTATCCGAGGCCCATGAGCAGTTCTTC
CASSLSEAHEQFF
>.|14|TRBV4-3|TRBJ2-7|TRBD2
TGCGCCAGCAGCGCCCGACTAGCCAGCTACGAGCAGTACTTC
CASSARLASYEQYF
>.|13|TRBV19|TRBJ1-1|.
TGTGCCAGTAGTATGGTGGGGGGCACTGAAGCTTTCTTT
CASSMVGGTEAFF
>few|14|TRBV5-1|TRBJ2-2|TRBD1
TGCGCCAGCAGCGCCGGACAGGGGGCCGGGGAGCTGTTTTTT
CASSAGQGAGELFF
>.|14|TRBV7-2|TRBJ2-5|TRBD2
TGTGCCAGCAGCCCGCTAGCGGGAATGGAGACCCAGTACTTC
CASSPLAGMETQYF
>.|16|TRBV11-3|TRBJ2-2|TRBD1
TGTGCCAGCAGCGCCCGGGACAGAGCGAACACCGGGGAGCTGTTTTTT
CASSARDRANTGELFF
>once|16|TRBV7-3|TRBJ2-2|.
TGTGCCAGCAGCTTAAGGGCCCAGGGGGGCACCGGGGAGCTGTTTTTT
CASSLRAQGGTGELFF
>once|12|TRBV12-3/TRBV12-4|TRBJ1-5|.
TGTGCCAGCAGCAGTTACAATCAGCCCCAGCATTTT
CASSSYNQPQHF
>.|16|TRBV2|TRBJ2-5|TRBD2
TGTGCCAGCAGTGCGGAGACTAGCTCGGTGGGAAAGACCCAGTACTTC
CASSAETSSVGKTQYF
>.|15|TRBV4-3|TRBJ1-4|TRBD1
TGCGCCAGCAGCCAAGGGGACAGGGGTGGCGAAAAACTGTTTTTT
CASSQGDRGGEKLFF
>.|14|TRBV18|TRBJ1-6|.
TGTGCCAGCTCATCCAGCTCCTATAATTCACCCCTCCACTTT
CASSSSSYNSPLHF
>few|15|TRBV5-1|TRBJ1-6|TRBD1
TGCGCCAGCAGCCTCGGACAGGGTACCATTTCACCCCTCCACTTT
CASSLGQGTISPLHF
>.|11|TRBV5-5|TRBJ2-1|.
TGTGCCAGCAGCCTTCTTCGGGAGCAGTTCTTC
CASSLLREQFF
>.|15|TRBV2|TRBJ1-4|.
TGTGCCAGCAGGCCTGAGGGGGGGCTACGAGAAAAACTGTTTTTT
CASRPEGGLREKLFF
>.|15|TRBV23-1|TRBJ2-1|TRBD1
TGCGCCAGCAGTCCACGACAGGGGGAGTACAATGAGCAGTTCTTC
CASSPRQGEYNEQFF
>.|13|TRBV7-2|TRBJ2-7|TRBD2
TGTGCCAGCAGCCAACTAGCGTCATACGAGCAGTACTTC
CASSQLASYEQYF
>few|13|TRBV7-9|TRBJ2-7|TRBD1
TGTGCCAGCAGCTGGGACAGGGGCTACGAGCAGTACTTC
CASSWDRGYEQYF
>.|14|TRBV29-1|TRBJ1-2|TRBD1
TGCAGCGTGATTAGACAGGGTGAGAACTATGGCTACACCTTC
CSVIRQGENYGYTF
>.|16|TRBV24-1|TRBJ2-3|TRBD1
TGTGCCACCAGTGATCCTCGGGACAGGGGCACAGATACGCAGTATTTT
CATSDPRDRGTDTQYF
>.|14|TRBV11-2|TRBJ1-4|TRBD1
TGTGCCAGCAGCTCTGACAGGGGACGTGAAAAACTGTTTTTT
CASSSDRGREKLFF
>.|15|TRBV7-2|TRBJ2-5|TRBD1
TGTGCCAGCAGCCCCTACTGGACAGGGGGAGAGACCCAGTACTTC
CASSPYWTGGETQYF
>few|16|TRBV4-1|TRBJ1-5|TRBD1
TGCGCCAGCAGCCAAGAGACAGGGATGGGCAATCAGCCCCAGCATTTT
CASSQETGMGNQPQHF